The following is a T cell receptor (beta chain) sequence with its context. Its antigen is as yet unknown. The data stem from a study of human thymus T cells. The donor group consisted of healthy Finnish infants who were having corrective surgery for congenital heart defects. No fixed cell number was used; all available blood leukocytes supplied DNA. Points from the study as a whole: Apparent bias marked the V and J gene usage of thymic and blood repertoires.

Per the germline V gene, CDR1 is SGHNT and CDR2 is YENEEA. This CDR3 region has 12 residues. V lost 5 bases to trimming and J lost 11 bases, with 15 bases between them. Data came from immunoSEQ multiplex PCR; TCRdb stores just in-frame clones and leaves some out. The sample carries 45,000 to 75,000 clones, 94% recorded once. The sequenced sample consisted of blood. The origin of this receptor is a boy younger than two with a congenital heart defect but otherwise immunologically healthy. This chain connects TRBV11-3 to TRBJ1-1, with D perhaps TRBD1 (6 bases). The CDR3: CASSVQGLGAFF. CDR3 sequence (DNA): TGTGCCAGCAGCGTACAGGGATTAGGGGCTTTCTTT.